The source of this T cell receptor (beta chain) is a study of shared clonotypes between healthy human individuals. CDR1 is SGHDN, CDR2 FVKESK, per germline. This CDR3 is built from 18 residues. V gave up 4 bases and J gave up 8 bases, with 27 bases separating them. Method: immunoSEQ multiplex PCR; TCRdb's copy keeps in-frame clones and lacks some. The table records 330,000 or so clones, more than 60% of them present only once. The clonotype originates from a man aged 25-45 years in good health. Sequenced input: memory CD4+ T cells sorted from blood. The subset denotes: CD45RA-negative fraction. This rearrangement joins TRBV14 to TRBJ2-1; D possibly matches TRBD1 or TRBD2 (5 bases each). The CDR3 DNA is TGTGCCAGCAGCCCAACGGGGCCCAGCTCGGGGAGTTACTATGAGCAGTTCTTC. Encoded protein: CASSPTGPSSGSYYEQFF.